This TCR beta chain was observed in a study of memory CD4+ T cells and cytomegalovirus serostatus. This CDR3 is 13 amino acids long. The germline V and J ends were trimmed by 3 bases and 1 base, with 6 bases remaining between them. Per germline, CDR1 SGHNT and CDR2 YENEEA. The sort gate was single viable CD3+CD4+CD8-CD45RO+ cells for memory CD4+ T cells. The repertoire was sequenced with immunoSEQ multiplex PCR; TCRdb's copy has only in-frame clones and lacks some. Of about 57,000 clones listed, around 80% are singletons. The chain carries TRBV11-3 and TRBJ1-1, with D tentatively TRBD1 (5 bases). The source is an adult in good health and CMV-seronegative. The sequenced sample was memory CD4+ T cells from blood. This CDR3 reads CASSFQGNTEAFF. In nucleotides, the CDR3 is TGTGCCAGCAGCTTTCAGGGGAACACTGAAGCTTTCTTT.